The next 4 T cell receptor beta chains were all read from a single sample in a study of CD8 T cells in ankylosing spondylitis. TCRdb re-analysed the 5' RACE reads in MiXCR, keeping a single row per CDR3 protein. The table records around 130,000 distinct CDR3 sequences, approximately 9.7% of them present only once. Sequencing was carried out using blood, either unsorted or a sorted T cell fraction (not recorded which). Source of these receptors: a male donor with ankylosing spondylitis or in good health (not recorded which).

The table lists this clonotype with many counts. The chain links TRBV15 to TRBJ2-5; 8 positions agree with TRBD2. CDR1 and CDR2 (germline): LNHNV, YYDKDF (reference sequence). Losses at the gene ends were 2 bases for V and 4 bases for J; bases not matched to a gene: 9. This CDR3 region has 16 residues. The CDR3: CATSRLLAGTTETQYF. The CDR3 DNA is TGTGCCACCAGCAGACTGTTAGCGGGAACCACAGAGACCCAGTACTTC.

The V and J genes are TRBV7-6 and TRBJ2-5; TRBD2 aligns across 7 bases. V lost 0 bases to trimming and J lost 3 bases; unmatched junction nucleotides: 1. CDR3 length equals 14 residues. Germline CDR1 and CDR2: SGHVS and FNYEAQ. The CDR3 DNA reads TGTGCCAGCAGCTTAGCGGGGGGGAAAGAGACCCAGTACTTC. It specifies CASSLAGGKETQYF.

This chain joins TRBV7-3 and TRBJ2-3; tentative D call: TRBD2 (6 bases). CDR1 and CDR2 (germline): SGHTA, FQGTGA. Trimming pared 8 bases from V and 5 bases from J, leaving 14 bases between. This CDR3 comprises 13 residues. CDR3 DNA: TGTGCCAGCCGCCAGGAGGGTCGAGATACGCAGTATTTT. It encodes CASRQEGRDTQYF.

This clonotype was seen ten or more times. This rearrangement joins TRBV20-1 to TRBJ2-4, with 9 bases lining up with TRBD1. The germline CDR1 and CDR2 sequences are DFQATT and SNEGSKA (reference sequence). With V trimmed by 0 bases and J by 7 bases, 13 bases remained unmatched. The CDR3 runs to 17 residues. The CDR3 loop is CSARDQPGQGPRNIQYF. CDR3 in DNA: TGCAGTGCTAGAGATCAACCGGGACAGGGACCCCGGAACATTCAGTACTTC.